This TCR beta chain derives from a study of cytomegalovirus exposure and HLA in healthy donors. 60 Vbeta and 13 Jbeta primers were used in PCR. Using immunoSEQ multiplex PCR, the repertoire was profiled, and TCRdb retains in-frame clones only, with some absent. Among about 140,000 clones listed, about 80% were seen once. There are 19 residues in the CDR3. Per the germline V gene, CDR1 is SEHNR and CDR2 is FQNEAQ (reference sequence). V was clipped by 4 bases and J by 2 bases; unmatched bases: 11. The chain couples TRBV7-9 to TRBJ2-2; TRBD2 matches 12 bases. This sequence was found in a woman aged 40 to 49 in good health and CMV-seronegative. Input material: PBMCs. The CDR3 loop reads CASSSPKTSGRDNTGELFF. The CDR3 region has the DNA TGTGCCAGCAGCTCACCTAAGACTAGCGGGAGAGATAACACCGGGGAGCTGTTTTTT.